Listed below are T cell receptor beta chains from one sample, sequenced in a study of cytomegalovirus exposure and HLA in healthy donors. Profiling relied on immunoSEQ multiplex PCR, and the TCRdb table lists in-frame clones only, not all of them. The sample lists under 130,000 clones; 65% to 85% were seen once. The sequencing input was PBMCs. These receptors were collected from a man aged 18 to 35 in good health and CMV-seronegative. Both conserved end residues are part of each CDR3. D genes are given only for firm matches. Size is stated for part of the rows, as once, few or many counts, or as a class when the clone is expanded.

.	TRBV2	TRBJ1-5	.	CASRDGGVRNQPQHF	TGTGCCAGCAGGGACGGGGGTGTGAGGAATCAGCCCCAGCATTTT
.	TRBV7-9	TRBJ2-7	TRBD1	CASSQDRGNYEQYF	TGTGCCAGCAGCCAGGACAGGGGGAACTACGAGCAGTACTTC
.	TRBV7-9	TRBJ1-2	.	CSSSLGEHGYTF	TGTTCCAGCAGCTTAGGGGAGCATGGCTACACCTTC
.	TRBV9	TRBJ1-5	.	CASSVDSSSNQPQHF	TGTGCCAGCAGCGTAGATTCTTCGAGCAATCAGCCCCAGCATTTT
.	TRBV28	TRBJ2-7	.	CASSPLGDGYEQYF	TGTGCCAGCAGTCCCCTTGGAGACGGCTACGAGCAGTACTTC
.	TRBV18	TRBJ2-2	TRBD2	CASSWTSGRAISPGELFF	TGTGCCAGCTCATGGACTAGCGGGAGGGCCATTTCTCCCGGGGAGCTGTTTTTT
.	TRBV7-2	TRBJ2-3	.	CASATIGGFTDTQYF	TGTGCCAGCGCTACCATCGGAGGGTTCACAGATACGCAGTATTTT
.	TRBV27	TRBJ2-7	TRBD2	CASSFRTSGIPSSSYEQYF	TGTGCCAGCAGTTTCCGGACTAGCGGTATCCCGTCTAGCTCCTACGAGCAGTACTTC
.	TRBV9	TRBJ1-1	.	CASSVSPDTEAFF	TGTGCCAGCAGCGTGAGCCCTGACACTGAAGCTTTCTTT
.	TRBV10-3	TRBJ2-1	TRBD1	CAITGTGKLANEQFF	TGTGCCATCACCGGGACAGGAAAGCTGGCCAATGAGCAGTTCTTC
.	TRBV7-3	TRBJ2-2	TRBD2	CASSPQGPSGNTGELFF	TGTGCCAGCAGCCCACAAGGGCCTAGCGGGAACACCGGGGAGCTGTTTTTT
.	TRBV11-2	TRBJ2-1	.	CASSFPMEQFF	TGTGCCAGCAGCTTTCCTATGGAGCAGTTCTTC
.	TRBV27	TRBJ1-1	TRBD1	CASSFQGDTEAFF	TGTGCCAGCAGTTTCCAGGGGGACACTGAAGCTTTCTTT
.	TRBV7-2	TRBJ2-4	TRBD1	CASSPTGTVAKNIQYF	TGTGCCAGCAGCCCAACGGGGACAGTAGCCAAAAACATTCAGTACTTC
.	TRBV9	TRBJ2-3	TRBD2	CASSVTSGSVDTQYF	TGTGCCAGCAGCGTGACTAGCGGGTCTGTAGATACGCAGTATTTT
.	TRBV6-5	TRBJ2-7	TRBD2	CASSYGGAGGLYEQYF	TGTGCCAGCAGTTACGGGGGAGCGGGAGGTCTCTACGAGCAGTACTTC
.	TRBV27	TRBJ1-1	.	CASRPDSEAFF	TGTGCCAGCAGACCAGACAGTGAAGCTTTCTTT
.	TRBV9	TRBJ2-7	TRBD2	CASSVDPGTSGKYEQYF	TGTGCCAGCAGCGTAGACCCCGGGACTAGCGGGAAGTACGAGCAGTACTTC
.	TRBV7-6	TRBJ1-1	.	CASSLQVNTEAFF	TGTGCCAGCAGCTTACAGGTGAACACTGAAGCTTTCTTT
.	TRBV29-1	TRBJ2-5	TRBD2	CSVEDPVAGGWEETQYF	TGCAGCGTTGAAGATCCGGTAGCGGGAGGGTGGGAAGAGACCCAGTACTTC
.	TRBV11-2	TRBJ1-4	TRBD1	CASRWAQGAEKLFF	TGTGCCAGCAGATGGGCCCAGGGGGCCGAAAAACTGTTTTTT
.	TRBV27	TRBJ1-2	.	CASTSILYGGYTF	TGTGCCAGCACCTCAATCTTATACGGTGGCTACACCTTC
once	TRBV25-1	TRBJ1-6	TRBD1	CASSAGQGDNSPLHF	TGTGCCAGCAGTGCGGGACAGGGGGATAATTCACCCCTCCACTTT
once	TRBV15	TRBJ2-7	.	CATSVAESYEQYF	TGTGCCACCAGCGTTGCGGAGTCCTACGAGCAGTACTTC
.	TRBV6-5	TRBJ2-7	.	CASSYQGRSSYEQYF	TGTGCCAGCAGTTACCAGGGAAGGTCCTCCTACGAGCAGTACTTC
.	TRBV9	TRBJ2-2	.	CASSPFSAGELFF	TGTGCCAGCAGCCCCTTTTCCGCCGGGGAGCTGTTTTTT
.	TRBV6-5	TRBJ1-2	.	CASSYVGPNYGYTF	TGTGCCAGCAGTTACGTGGGCCCTAACTATGGCTACACCTTC
.	TRBV25-1	TRBJ1-2	.	CASSESPGSGYTF	TGTGCCAGCAGTGAATCCCCAGGGTCTGGCTACACCTTC
.	TRBV2	TRBJ1-2	TRBD1	CASSARGQGAYGYTF	TGTGCCAGCAGTGCCCGAGGACAGGGGGCGTATGGCTACACCTTC
.	TRBV7-3	TRBJ2-1	.	CASSLESRSYNEQFF	TGTGCCAGCAGCTTGGAGAGTAGGTCCTACAATGAGCAGTTCTTC
.	TRBV10-3	TRBJ2-1	.	CAISEPRSQRRNPNEQFF	TGTGCCATCAGTGAACCTAGGAGCCAAAGAAGAAACCCCAATGAGCAGTTCTTC
once	TRBV11-3	TRBJ2-1	TRBD2	CASSPPGLASDEQFF	TGTGCCAGCAGCCCACCGGGACTAGCGAGCGATGAGCAGTTCTTC
.	TRBV9	TRBJ2-1	.	CASSAARQVVNEQFF	TGTGCCAGCAGCGCAGCGAGACAGGTAGTGAATGAGCAGTTCTTC
.	TRBV7-3	TRBJ2-6	.	CASSFSGAGANVLTF	TGTGCCAGCAGCTTTTCAGGGGCTGGGGCCAACGTCCTGACTTTC
.	TRBV18	TRBJ2-7	TRBD1	CASSFPWDRVLEQYF	TGTGCCAGCTCTTTCCCATGGGACAGGGTCCTAGAGCAGTACTTC
.	TRBV4-1	TRBJ2-2	.	CASSQEETVAGELFF	TGCGCCAGCAGCCAAGAGGAGACAGTAGCCGGGGAGCTGTTTTTT
.	TRBV6-1	TRBJ1-3	.	CASSELPLGGTIYF	TGTGCCAGCAGTGAACTCCCTTTAGGGGGCACCATATATTTT
.	TRBV27	TRBJ2-7	.	CASSVGTLHEQYF	TGTGCCAGCAGTGTAGGGACACTCCACGAGCAGTACTTC
.	TRBV11-2	TRBJ1-1	TRBD1	CASSLAKVGQGWPAEAFF	TGTGCCAGCAGCTTAGCCAAGGTGGGACAGGGTTGGCCCGCGGAAGCTTTCTTT
.	TRBV9	TRBJ1-1	.	CASSVSGALTEAFF	TGTGCCAGCAGCGTTTCAGGGGCCCTCACTGAAGCTTTCTTT
once	TRBV19	TRBJ2-1	.	CAIIGESVHNEQFF	TGTGCCATAATAGGGGAATCGGTACACAATGAGCAGTTCTTC
.	TRBV7-2	TRBJ2-2	TRBD2	CASSLFLAGGYTGELFF	TGTGCCAGCAGCTTGTTTCTAGCGGGAGGTTACACCGGGGAGCTGTTTTTT